This T cell receptor (beta chain) was sequenced during a study of T cell responses to AZD1222 COVID-19 vaccine. In the study overall: Doses given second, at about 4 or about 12 weeks, were pooled. Study-wide results and caveats: Donors were chiefly white British, with a greater number of females, and clonal diversity was perhaps underestimated. Spike-specific TCR depth and breadth grew after two AZD1222 doses. Only a handful of AZD1222 recipients, more than five in all, had baseline seropositivity.

On this clone: What it recognizes is unknown.

Here immunoSEQ multiplex PCR was the method, and the copy in TCRdb shows in-frame clones only, minus some. The sample contains about 120,000 clones, 70% to 90% of which appear only once. This CDR3 region has 15 residues. Germline V lookup: CDR1 SGDLS, CDR2 YYNGEE. V dropped 0 bases and J dropped 1 base, with 7 bases sitting between them. The material sequenced was peripheral blood, taken on day 0 of AZD1222 vaccination. The origin of this receptor is an adult in good health. The chain carries TRBV9 and TRBJ2-2; D is unresolved. The CDR3 coding sequence is TGTGCCAGCAGCGTAGGAGTACAGAACACCGGGGAGCTGTTTTTT. As protein: CASSVGVQNTGELFF.